Presented here are 7 T cell receptor beta chains from one specimen sequenced in a study of T cells expressing NK-cell markers. TCRdb re-called the 5' RACE reads; every CDR3 protein appears as one record, without DNA. This listing includes a few hundred thousand distinct CDR3 sequences. What was sequenced was blood T cells: a sorted CD56 or NKG2C T cell subset, CD4+ or CD8+ T cells, or bulk PBMC T cells (not recorded which). These receptor sequences come from a man aged 18 to 69 in good health.

The chain has TRBV7-7 and TRBJ2-3; lacking DNA, the TRBD2 call made by TCRdb goes unchecked. CDR1 SSHAT and CDR2 FNYEAQ come from the germline V gene (reference sequence). The CDR3 is made up of 18 amino acids. The CDR3 is CASSSGTLAGGGTDTQYF.

The chain links TRBV3-1 to TRBJ1-2; TCRdb's D call, TRBD1, is unchecked because there is no DNA. The CDR3 length is 15 residues. CDR1 LGHDT and CDR2 YNNKEL come from the germline V gene (reference sequence). The CDR3 spells CASSQESGYRDGYTF. Filled out from reference TRBV3-1 and TRBJ1-2, the complete variable domain reads DTAVSQTPKYLVTQMGNDKSIKCEQNLGHDTMYWYKQDSKKFLKIMFSYNNKELIINETVPNRFSPKSPDKAHLNLHINSLELGDSAVYFCASSQESGYRDGYTFGSGTRLTVV.

The V call is TRBV10-3, the J call TRBJ2-7. Germline loops: CDR1 ENHRY, CDR2 SYGVKD. The length of the CDR3 is 15 residues. CDR3 protein: CAISFKRGNSYEQYF.

This sequence joins TRBV6-4 and TRBJ2-2. The CDR3 sequence is 12 residues long. Germline V gives CDR1 MRHNA, CDR2 SNTAGT. CDR3 region: CASSGGTGELFF.

The chain combines TRBV5-5 with TRBJ2-7; TCRdb lists TRBD1, though no DNA is available to test this call. Germline CDR1 SGHKS, CDR2 YYEKEE (reference sequence). The CDR3 runs 14 residues. This chain's CDR3 is CASSPGQKSDEQYF.

The V and J genes are TRBV4-1 and TRBJ1-4; TCRdb's D gene call, TRBD1, goes unchecked for lack of DNA. CDR1 MGHRA and CDR2 YSYEKL come from the germline V gene. The CDR3 runs 15 residues. The CDR3 protein is CASSLRRTGYEKLFF.

The V call is TRBV6-1, the J call TRBJ2-7; with no DNA, the TCRdb D assignment of TRBD1 cannot be verified. CDR1 and CDR2 from the germline V gene are MNHNS and SASEGT. The CDR3 is 14 residues long. The CDR3: CASSEDRGWYEQYF.